The 22 T cell receptor beta chains listed next were all sequenced from one sample in a study of OX40 agonist ivuxolimab in advanced cancers. Here immunoSEQ multiplex PCR was the method, and the copy in TCRdb shows in-frame clones only, minus some. The data show approximately 77,000 clones, about 89% seen once. Sequencing used CD4+ or CD8+ T cells sorted from blood, obtained in a trial of the OX40 agonist ivuxolimab. These receptors were collected from an adult with an advanced solid tumor such as melanoma, head and neck, liver or kidney cancer.

The J gene is TRBJ2-5, the V gene TRBV7-9; 10 nucleotides agree with TRBD2. This CDR3 has 14 amino acids. Per the germline V gene, CDR1 is SEHNR and CDR2 is FQNEAQ (reference sequence). The V segment lost 0 bases and the J segment 5 bases; nucleotides outside the gene matches: 0. The CDR3 reads CASSLASGRETQYF. The DNA of the CDR3 is TGTGCCAGCAGCTTAGCTAGCGGGAGGGAGACCCAGTACTTC.

V gene TRBV5-1 combines with J gene TRBJ2-1; unclear D gene. This CDR3 region has 13 residues. Germline lookup yields CDR1 SGHRS and CDR2 YFSETQ. Deletions cut 4 bases from V and 7 bases from J, with 12 bases between. CDR3 sequence (DNA): TGCGCCAGCAGCCTAGGAGAGAAGAATGAGCAGTTCTTC. Its protein is CASSLGEKNEQFF.

This clone showed up just a few times. V is TRBV6-5 and J is TRBJ1-2; a weak D match, TRBD1 (6 bases). The CDR3 sequence is 12 residues long. Trimming left V 6 bases short and J 7 bases short, with 12 bases between. The V gene's germline CDR1 is MNHEY and CDR2 SVGAGI. The CDR3 bases are TGTGCCAGCAGAAGGGGGGAGGGTGGCTACACCTTC. This encodes CASRRGEGGYTF.

This clone is a singleton in its sample. The chain uses TRBV10-3 and TRBJ1-1; D is possibly TRBD1 (6 bases). V was shortened by 8 bases and J by 1 base, with 8 bases between the two germline ends. The CDR3 has 12 residues. The germline V gene has CDR1 ENHRY and CDR2 SYGVKD. In nucleotides, the CDR3 is TGTGCCATCGGACAGAGGAACACTGAAGCTTTCTTT. Amino acid sequence: CAIGQRNTEAFF.

The V gene is TRBV6-1, the J gene TRBJ2-5; perhaps TRBD1 as D (8 bases). The DNA end lines up better with TRBJ2-7; the J call may be wrong. This CDR3 has 15 amino acids. CDR1 MNHNS and CDR2 SASEGT come from the germline V gene. The CDR3 nucleotides read TGTGCCAGCAGTGAGAGCGGGACAGGAGACTACGAGCAGTACTTC. Its translation is CASSESGTGDYEQYF.

V usage is TRBV5-6 and J usage is TRBJ2-1; TRBD2 aligns across 10 bases. Losses at the gene ends were 3 bases for V and 8 bases for J; bases not matched to a gene: 5. Germline CDR1 reads SGHDT; CDR2 reads YYEEEE. This CDR3 region has 14 residues. The CDR3 sequence: CASSWSGRADEQFF. CDR3 nucleotides: TGTGCCAGCAGCTGGAGCGGGAGGGCCGATGAGCAGTTCTTC. The whole variable domain, remainder taken from reference TRBV5-6 and TRBJ2-1, is DAGVTQSPTHLIKTRGQQVTLRCSPKSGHDTVSWYQQALGQGPQFIFQYYEEEERQRGNFPDRFSGHQFPNYSSELNVNALLLGDSALYLCASSWSGRADEQFFGPGTRLTVL.

In its sample, this clone was seen once. This chain uses TRBV9 with TRBJ1-4, with a weak D call TRBD1 (5 bases). The CDR3 is 15 amino acids. Trimming shortened V by 0 bases and J by 8 bases, and 14 bases separated the two germline ends. The germline CDR1 and CDR2 sequences are SGDLS and YYNGEE. Here the CDR3 reads CASSVAGQGGEKLFF. As DNA, the CDR3 is TGTGCCAGCAGCGTAGCCGGGCAGGGAGGCGAAAAACTGTTTTTT.

This chain connects TRBV27 to TRBJ2-1, with D perhaps being TRBD1 or TRBD2 (5 bases each). The CDR3 extends over 19 amino acids. The V and J ends lost 2 bases and 0 bases respectively, with 20 bases between them. Per germline, CDR1 MNHEY and CDR2 SMNVEV (reference sequence). The CDR3 sequence: CASSLEGPVALRSYNEQFF. The CDR3 DNA is TGTGCCAGCAGTTTAGAGGGGCCAGTGGCCCTCCGCTCCTACAATGAGCAGTTCTTC.

The V and J genes are TRBV6-5 and TRBJ2-5; D unresolved. Germline loops: CDR1 MNHEY, CDR2 SVGAGI. This CDR3 comprises 15 residues. V was pared by 0 bases and J by 0 bases, with 8 bases between. CDR3 protein: CASSYSFPDQETQYF. CDR3 DNA: TGTGCCAGCAGTTACTCGTTTCCAGACCAAGAGACCCAGTACTTC.

The chain uses TRBV25-1 and TRBJ1-4; D not resolved. V lost 4 bases to trimming and J lost 3 bases, with 12 bases between them. The CDR3 loop spans 15 amino acids. The germline V gene encodes CDR1 MGHDK and CDR2 SYGVNS. The CDR3: CASSVRGPSNEKLFF. The CDR3 bases are TGTGCCAGCAGTGTACGTGGCCCTTCTAATGAAAAACTGTTTTTT.

V usage is TRBV7-6 and J usage is TRBJ2-3; D is possibly TRBD1 or TRBD2 (5 bases each). Germline values: CDR1 SGHVS, CDR2 FNYEAQ. V dropped 2 bases and J dropped 1 base, with 10 bases sitting between them. The CDR3 is made up of 15 amino acids. The DNA for the CDR3 is TGTGCCAGCAGCTTATTTGGGGGAGGCACAGATACGCAGTATTTT. Its translation: CASSLFGGGTDTQYF.

The rearrangement uses TRBV4-2 and TRBJ1-3; D might be TRBD1 (5 bases). From germline, CDR1 is LGHNA and CDR2 YNFKEQ. This CDR3 is 16 amino acids long. The V end lost 0 bases, the J end lost 3 bases, and 12 bases lay between the germline ends. The CDR3 spells CASSQDTAGDGNTIYF. The CDR3, as DNA: TGTGCCAGCAGCCAAGATACTGCGGGGGATGGAAACACCATATATTTT.

A single count supports this clone. V and J are TRBV19 and TRBJ2-7; 8 bases map to TRBD2. Germline lookup yields CDR1 LNHDA and CDR2 SQIVND (reference sequence). Losses at the gene ends were 3 bases for V and 2 bases for J; bases not matched to a gene: 6. The CDR3 extends over 15 amino acids. CDR3 sequence: CASSIRGGATYEQYF. CDR3 nucleotide sequence: TGTGCCAGTAGTATCCGGGGGGGCGCCACCTACGAGCAGTACTTC.

The CDR3 sequence is CASSEPGLAGFQETQYF. The CDR3 nucleotides are TGCGCCAGCAGTGAGCCGGGACTAGCGGGTTTCCAAGAGACCCAGTACTTC. This rearrangement joins TRBV10-2 to TRBJ2-5; 12 positions agree with TRBD2. From germline, CDR1 is WSHSY and CDR2 SAAADI. J lost 1 base, V lost 2 bases, and 5 bases had no gene match. The CDR3 runs 17 residues.

V and J are TRBV20-1 and TRBJ2-7; the D gene is possibly TRBD1 (5 bases). The CDR3 runs to 11 residues. Germline lookup yields CDR1 DFQATT and CDR2 SNEGSKA (reference sequence). CDR3 amino acids: CGAQGTYEQYF. DNA of the CDR3: TGCGGGGCGCAGGGCACCTACGAGCAGTACTTC.

The chain has TRBV5-1 and TRBJ1-2; possible D gene TRBD1, 6 bases. The CDR3 totals 13 residues. The V gene lost 4 bases and the J gene lost 5 bases, with 12 bases spanning the gap. Germline lookup yields CDR1 SGHRS and CDR2 YFSETQ. CDR3 protein: CASSQTGQYGYTF. As DNA, the CDR3 is TGCGCCAGCAGCCAGACCGGACAGTATGGCTACACCTTC.

The rearrangement links TRBV10-3 to TRBJ2-1; 12 bases are shared with TRBD2. This CDR3 comprises 16 residues. With 4 bases clipped from V and 6 bases from J, the junction kept 7 bases outside the gene matches. Germline CDR1 is ENHRY and CDR2 is SYGVKD. The CDR3 DNA follows: TGTGCCATCAGTGTTTCTCCTAGCGGGGGGGGCAATGAGCAGTTCTTC. Its protein product is CAISVSPSGGGNEQFF.

This chain uses TRBV28 with TRBJ1-2, with a tentative D call TRBD1 (6 bases). The germline V and J ends were trimmed by 5 bases and 7 bases, with 17 bases remaining between them. The CDR3 is made up of 14 amino acids. Looked up from germline, CDR1 is MDHEN and CDR2 is SYDVKM. The CDR3: CASSAGGGPGGYTF. The DNA for the CDR3 is TGTGCCAGCAGTGCTGGGGGGGGCCCGGGTGGCTACACCTTC.

The rearrangement uses TRBV28 and TRBJ2-7; D remains ambiguous. The V gene lost 7 bases and the J gene lost 2 bases, with 6 bases spanning the gap. There are 11 residues in the CDR3. From germline, CDR1 is MDHEN and CDR2 SYDVKM. The CDR3 DNA reads TGTGCCAGCATGTCGGCCTACGAGCAGTACTTC. Translated, it gives CASMSAYEQYF.

The rearrangement joins TRBV23-1 to TRBJ2-7; 12 bases agree with TRBD2. TRBV23-1 is noted as an ORF with a role that remains uncertain. The CDR3 is made up of 14 amino acids. Losses at the gene ends were 6 bases for V and 2 bases for J; bases not matched to a gene: 2. The CDR3 bases are TGCGCCAGCAGGTGGACTAGCGGGGCCTACGAGCAGTACTTC. It translates to CASRWTSGAYEQYF.

The chain combines TRBV4-1 with TRBJ2-1; tentative D call: TRBD1 (6 bases). Trimming stripped 3 bases from V and 7 bases from J, with 13 bases between. Per the germline V gene, CDR1 is MGHRA and CDR2 is YSYEKL. The CDR3 is 14 amino acids. CDR3 nucleotides: TGCGCCAGCAGCCATGGGGGCCCGCCTAATGAGCAGTTCTTC. This translates into CASSHGGPPNEQFF.

This clone was detected once. The chain is built from TRBV27 and TRBJ2-7, with D unclear. CDR1 is MNHEY and CDR2 is SMNVEV in the germline V gene (reference sequence). The V gene lost 0 bases and the J gene lost 8 bases, with 14 bases spanning the gap. The CDR3 is 14 residues long. CDR3 region: CASSLSGLGKKQYF. CDR3 coding DNA: TGTGCCAGCAGTTTATCGGGGTTGGGGAAGAAGCAGTACTTC.